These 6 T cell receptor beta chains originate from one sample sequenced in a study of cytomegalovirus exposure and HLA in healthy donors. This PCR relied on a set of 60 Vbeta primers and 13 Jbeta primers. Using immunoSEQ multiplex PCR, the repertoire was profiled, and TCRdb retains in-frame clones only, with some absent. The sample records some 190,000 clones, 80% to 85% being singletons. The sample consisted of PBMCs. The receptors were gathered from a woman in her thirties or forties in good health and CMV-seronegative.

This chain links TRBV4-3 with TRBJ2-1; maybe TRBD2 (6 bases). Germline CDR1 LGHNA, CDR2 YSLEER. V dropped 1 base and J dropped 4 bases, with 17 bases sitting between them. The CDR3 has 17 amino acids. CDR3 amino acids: CASSQVAGPLNYNEQFF. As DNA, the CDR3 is TGCGCCAGCAGCCAAGTGGCGGGACCCCTGAATTACAATGAGCAGTTCTTC.

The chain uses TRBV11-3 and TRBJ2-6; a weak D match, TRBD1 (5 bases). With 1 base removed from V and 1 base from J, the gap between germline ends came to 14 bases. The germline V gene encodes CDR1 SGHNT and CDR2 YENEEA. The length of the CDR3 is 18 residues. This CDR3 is CASSLGPGLESGANVLTF. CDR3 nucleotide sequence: TGTGCCAGCAGCTTAGGCCCAGGGCTGGAATCTGGGGCCAACGTCCTGACTTTC.

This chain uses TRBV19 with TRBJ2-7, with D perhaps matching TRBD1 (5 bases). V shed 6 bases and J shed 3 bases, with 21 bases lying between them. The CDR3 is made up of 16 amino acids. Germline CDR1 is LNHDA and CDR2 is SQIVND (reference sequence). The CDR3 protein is CASSHQGTLLNYEQYF. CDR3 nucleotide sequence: TGTGCCAGTAGCCATCAGGGAACCCTACTCAACTACGAGCAGTACTTC.

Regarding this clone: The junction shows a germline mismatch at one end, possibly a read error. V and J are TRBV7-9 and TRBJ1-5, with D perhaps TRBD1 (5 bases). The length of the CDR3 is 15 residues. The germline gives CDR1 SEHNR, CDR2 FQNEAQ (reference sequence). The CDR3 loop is CSSSSQGKGNQPQHF. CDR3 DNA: TGTTCCAGCAGCTCTCAGGGTAAGGGGAATCAGCCCCAGCATTTT.

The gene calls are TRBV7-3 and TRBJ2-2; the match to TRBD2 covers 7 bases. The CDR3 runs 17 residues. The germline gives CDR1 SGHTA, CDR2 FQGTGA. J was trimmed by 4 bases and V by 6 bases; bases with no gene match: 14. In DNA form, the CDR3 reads TGTGCCAGCAGTCCGAAGAGGGAGGGCCATGGCACCGGGGAGCTGTTTTTT. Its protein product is CASSPKREGHGTGELFF.

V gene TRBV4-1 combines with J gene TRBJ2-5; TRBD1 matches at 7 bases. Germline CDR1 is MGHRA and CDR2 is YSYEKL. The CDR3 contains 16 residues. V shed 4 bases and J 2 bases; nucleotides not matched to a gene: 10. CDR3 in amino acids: CASSPNRDREQETQYF. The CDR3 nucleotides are TGCGCCAGCAGCCCCAACCGGGACAGAGAACAAGAGACCCAGTACTTC.